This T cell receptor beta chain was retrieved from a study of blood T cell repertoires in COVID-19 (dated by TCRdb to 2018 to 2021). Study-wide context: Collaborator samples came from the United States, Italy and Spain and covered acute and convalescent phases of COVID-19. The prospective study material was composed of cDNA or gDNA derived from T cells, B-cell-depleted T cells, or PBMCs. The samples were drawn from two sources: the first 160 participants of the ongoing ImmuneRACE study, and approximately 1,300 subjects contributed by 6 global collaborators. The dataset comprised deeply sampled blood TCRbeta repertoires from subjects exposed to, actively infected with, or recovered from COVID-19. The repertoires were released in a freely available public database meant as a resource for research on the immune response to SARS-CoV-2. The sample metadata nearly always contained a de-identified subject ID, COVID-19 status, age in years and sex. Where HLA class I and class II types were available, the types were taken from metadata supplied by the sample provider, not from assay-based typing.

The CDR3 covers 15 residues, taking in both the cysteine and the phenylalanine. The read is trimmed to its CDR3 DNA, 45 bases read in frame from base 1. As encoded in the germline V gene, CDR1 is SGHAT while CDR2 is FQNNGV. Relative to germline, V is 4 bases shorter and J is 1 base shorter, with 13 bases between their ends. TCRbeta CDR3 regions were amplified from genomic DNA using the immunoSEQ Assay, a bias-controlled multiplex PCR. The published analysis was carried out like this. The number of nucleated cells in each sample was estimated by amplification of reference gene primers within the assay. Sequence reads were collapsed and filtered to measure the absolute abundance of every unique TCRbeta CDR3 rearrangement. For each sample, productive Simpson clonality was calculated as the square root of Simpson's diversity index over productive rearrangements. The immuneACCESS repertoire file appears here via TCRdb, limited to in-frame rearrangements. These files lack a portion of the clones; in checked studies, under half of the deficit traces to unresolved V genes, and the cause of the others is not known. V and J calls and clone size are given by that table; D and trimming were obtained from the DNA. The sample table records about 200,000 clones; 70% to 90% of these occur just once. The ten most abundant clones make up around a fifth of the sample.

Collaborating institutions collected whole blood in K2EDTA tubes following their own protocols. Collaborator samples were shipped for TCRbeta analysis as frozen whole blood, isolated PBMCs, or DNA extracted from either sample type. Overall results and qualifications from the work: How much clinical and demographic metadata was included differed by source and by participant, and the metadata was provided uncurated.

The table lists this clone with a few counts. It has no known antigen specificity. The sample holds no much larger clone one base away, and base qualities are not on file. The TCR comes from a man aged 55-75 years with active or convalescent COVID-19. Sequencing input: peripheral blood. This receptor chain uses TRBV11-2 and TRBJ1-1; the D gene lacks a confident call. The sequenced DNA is TGTGCCAGCAGCTCCTCCTGGGGAGAGAACACTGAAGCTTTCTTT. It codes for CASSSSWGENTEAFF.